One sample yielded the 9 T cell receptor beta chains listed below, sequenced in a study of vaccination effects on CD4 cells after COVID-19. Their antigen targets remain unknown. Viral peptide pools were used in the ViraFEST assay to expand antigen-specific CD4+ T cells, and sequencing came afterward. Subsequent to roughly 9 days of culture, CD4+ T cells were isolated. The healthy vaccine recipients, who had no prior SARS-CoV-2 infection, showed negative nucleocapsid antibodies. The protocol was immunoSEQ multiplex PCR, while the TCRdb copy is restricted to in-frame clones and leaves out a portion. This table has tens of thousands of clones, about 65% appearing once. Sequencing was performed on CD4+ T cells from PBMCs cultured with HCoV-OC43 spike peptides, taken before COVID-19 vaccination. The subset was: HCoV-OC43 spike overlapping peptide pool stimulation. Receptors originate from a human donor who received a COVID-19 vaccine.

V and J are TRBV28 and TRBJ1-2; TRBD1 matches 9 bases. CDR1 MDHEN and CDR2 SYDVKM come from the germline V gene. There are 15 residues in the CDR3. V lost 6 bases and J lost 1; bases outside the gene matches: 6. In DNA form, the CDR3 reads TGTGCCAGCAGGGACAGGGGCATGGGTAACTATGGCTACACCTTC. It is translated as CASRDRGMGNYGYTF.

The V and J genes are TRBV7-8 and TRBJ1-2; D is possibly TRBD1 (6 bases). CDR3 size: 15 residues. V lost 0 bases to trimming and J lost 0 bases, with 8 bases between them. Per the germline V gene, CDR1 is SGHVS and CDR2 is FQNEAQ. CDR3 coding DNA: TGTGCCAGCAGCTTAGCGGGGACATCTAACTATGGCTACACCTTC. This sequence encodes CASSLAGTSNYGYTF.

This clone was seen only once. The rearrangement links TRBV18 to TRBJ1-5, with 7 positions matching TRBD1. The CDR3 is 17 amino acids. V shed 9 bases and J 2 bases; nucleotides not matched to a gene: 16. Germline assignment: CDR1 KGHSH and CDR2 LQKENI. The CDR3 sequence: CASSQGRGASGNQPQHF. The CDR3 region has the DNA TGTGCCAGTTCGCAAGGCAGGGGGGCATCGGGCAATCAGCCCCAGCATTTT.

This chain links TRBV18 with TRBJ1-5, with 7 positions matching TRBD1. The length of the CDR3 is 12 residues. Germline CDR1 is KGHSH and CDR2 is LQKENI. V was clipped by 6 bases and J by 4 bases; unmatched bases: 0. The CDR3 DNA sequence: TGTGCCAGCTCGGACAGGAATCAGCCCCAGCATTTT. Encoded protein: CASSDRNQPQHF.

The chain links TRBV5-1 to TRBJ2-3; 7 bases fit TRBD1. Unmatched junction bases numbered 14, after V lost 5 bases and J lost 2 bases. Per the germline V gene, CDR1 is SGHRS and CDR2 is YFSETQ. The CDR3 consists of 17 residues. In DNA form, the CDR3 reads TGCGCCAGCAGTCAAACCGGACAGGCTCACGTCACAGATACGCAGTATTTT. This translates into CASSQTGQAHVTDTQYF.

This chain's CDR3 is CASSLGTSGEDTQYF. The CDR3 DNA reads TGTGCCAGCAGCCTAGGGACTAGCGGGGAAGATACGCAGTATTTT. V is TRBV4-2 and J is TRBJ2-3; 13 positions match TRBD2. The germline gives CDR1 LGHNA, CDR2 YNFKEQ. V was pared by 4 bases and J by 5 bases, with 3 bases of the junction left unmatched. This CDR3 has 15 residues.

This chain uses TRBV6-5 with TRBJ2-6; no definite D call. The V and J ends lost 2 bases and 1 base respectively, with 9 bases between them. Germline V lookup: CDR1 MNHEY, CDR2 SVGAGI. This CDR3 has 16 amino acids. CDR3: CASSYQATSGANVLTF. In DNA form, the CDR3 reads TGTGCCAGCAGTTACCAAGCAACATCTGGGGCCAACGTCCTGACTTTC.

CDR3 nucleotide sequence: TGTGCCAGCAGCCAGGGACAGAGGTGGGATGCCACTGAAGCTTTCTTT. Amino acid sequence: CASSQGQRWDATEAFF. The V and J genes are TRBV5-4 and TRBJ1-1; 7 bases are shared with TRBD1. After removal of 4 bases from V and 4 bases from J, the junction contained 13 bases not matched to a gene. The germline V gene encodes CDR1 SGHNT and CDR2 YYREEE (reference sequence). The CDR3 contains 16 residues.

The table lists this clone with a count of one. J is TRBJ1-2 and V is TRBV28; D gene uncertain. The CDR3 has 11 residues. The germline V gene encodes CDR1 MDHEN and CDR2 SYDVKM. Trimming pared 5 bases from V and 8 bases from J, leaving 9 bases between. The CDR3 DNA reads TGTGCCAGCAGTCCTTCACGCGGCTACACCTTC. It translates to CASSPSRGYTF.